This T cell receptor beta chain emerged from a study of cytomegalovirus exposure and HLA in healthy donors (dated by TCRdb to about 2017). About the full investigation: According to an earlier analysis of around 600 of the donors, roughly 180 million T cells yielded over 90 million unique TCR beta sequences and about 280 Gb of sequence data. Typing coverage varied by locus: about 620-630 donors for A, B, C, DRB1 and DQB1; about 520 for DQA1; more than 600 for DPA1; about 450 for DPB1. Both class I and class II loci were covered by HLA typing, at four-digit resolution. Around 320 gigabases of sequencing data and approximately 84 million unique TCR sequences were included in an early release covering 500 to 750 HLA-typed donors. Among a few hundred genotyped donors of the cohort, an average of about 240,000 unique TCR beta nucleotide sequences were sequenced per donor, roughly 20% of them non-productive. High-throughput TCR immunosequencing, statistical association of individual TCRs with disease status, and machine learning were combined to predict cytomegalovirus infection status. The genetic ancestry cluster associated with self-reported Caucasian donors included 81% of the roughly 400 genotyped donors. Donor age, sex, ethnicity and CMV serostatus were compiled together with the repertoire data. Rather than using new phenotypic data, the later analysis identified candidate immune exposures from TCR beta sequences and from how often those sequences occurred across donors. Using immunosequencing, the study profiled T cell repertoires from approximately 700 subjects and related those repertoires to cytomegalovirus serostatus. Genome-wide SNP genotypes for about 65% of the 666 donors were used in a later genetic analysis, which treated that subset as a discovery cohort. The aim of the study was to test whether cataloging public T cell receptors could identify signatures of past pathogen exposure. To decide whether each TCR beta V gene segment behaved as functional or pseudogenic, an earlier analysis of several hundred of the donors relied on high-throughput TCR beta sequencing. Besides the first cohort of roughly 700 subjects, a separate validation cohort made up of over 95 different subjects was used. Because of strong linkage in the cohort, five DR-DQ haplotypes were treated as single units for association and clustering. A later analysis re-examined previously published TCR beta repertoires from 600 to 700 donors and added high-resolution HLA genotyping to investigate patterns of TCR occurrence. All discovery cohort repertoires had been generated using a single sequencing platform. Results and caveats for the whole study, not just this receptor: A cluster of highly shared sequence variants was judged likely to represent a technical artifact of the sequencing pipeline. In a later analysis, most CMV-associated TCR beta chains were found to appear HLA-restricted, with HLA associations seemingly driven largely by CMV exposure. It was suggested by the authors that the approach could potentially be generalized to other disease states and immunological phenotypes. Compared with equally common non-associated chains, HLA-associated TCR beta chains in a later analysis were more clonally expanded and had lower generation probabilities. The 87-base-pair reads could not distinguish some IMGT-functional V segments, including TRBV6-2 and TRBV6-3, so those segments were excluded. In vitro tests confirmed that a few of the cytomegalovirus-associated TCR beta chains recognize cytomegalovirus antigens. A later analysis associated about 18,000 TCR beta sequences with specific HLA alleles at a false discovery rate of 0.05. V-gene and J-gene trimming of TCR beta chains was associated with a missense DCLRE1C variant in a later genetic analysis, and the association was replicated in an independent cohort. Roughly uniform sequencing depth across donors was assumed in presence/absence analyses, although this assumption may not hold. CMV serostatus was the only immune exposure information available for the cohort. The classifier was reported to diagnose cytomegalovirus status with high specificity and sensitivity in both the original cohort and the validation cohort. HLA typing was unavailable for some donors at each locus, so association tests used only the typed subset. Because counts were too low, seventeen rarely observed V segments, including chromosome 9 orphons, were excluded from the earlier analysis of fewer than 650 of the donors. The cohort was sequenced for TCR beta chains only, and without alpha or paired-chain data the features that could be detected were limited. Strong co-occurrence of HLA alleles, especially DR and DQ, made assigning TCR associations to individual alleles difficult. In a later analysis, the rate of TCR association differed among HLA loci, with DRB1 alleles having the most associated TCRs and HLA-C alleles having the fewest. In an earlier analysis of some 540 of the donors, most TCR beta V segments appeared in productive rearrangements about 87% or about 30% of the time, broadly matching IMGT annotations. In the study, around 150 TCR beta chains were listed as associated with cytomegalovirus. Linkage disequilibrium might explain the correlated functional status among segregating V segments, but an unknown experimental factor could not be excluded. A further reported finding was that TCR beta sequences accurately predicted the HLA-A and HLA-B alleles for most subjects in the first cohort. Compared with the approximately 670-donor mean, donors in an Asian-associated ancestry cluster had fewer N-insertions in productive TCRs, according to a later genetic analysis. Across donors, most TCR sequences were observed very rarely, whereas some public TCRs were present in many individuals. A later analysis reported that several top co-occurrence clusters appeared linked to parvovirus B19, influenza, CMV and Epstein-Barr virus.

The cohort consisted of 600 to 750 healthy bone marrow donors. At the time of sampling, every cohort member was nominally healthy, though immune exposures that went unrecorded were likely present. The donor was CMV seronegative and was included in the group of 352 seronegative cohort members. Every donor gave a peripheral blood sample, and the peripheral blood mononuclear cells from that sample were used for TCR beta sequencing. Genomic DNA was extracted from the blood cell samples with the Qiagen DNeasy Blood Extraction Kit. The CDR3 covers 15 residues, taking in both the cysteine and the phenylalanine. Only the CDR3 region is kept as DNA, spanning 45 bases read in frame from base 1. Germline trimming amounts to 2 bases on V and 4 bases on J, with 4 as the count of junction bases outside the gene matches. For CDR1 and CDR2, the germline V gene (reference sequence) lists LNHDA and SQIVND. Library preparation employed the immunoSEQ multiplex PCR assay. A mixture of 60 forward primers for TCR Vbeta segments and 13 reverse primers for TCR Jbeta segments was used in the multiplex PCR. A multiplex PCR assay on genomic DNA amplified the CDR3 region of rearranged TCR beta genes. The amplified TCR beta libraries were sequenced on the Illumina HiSeq System as 87-base-pair reads. In the original analysis: In a later analysis, 80 million or so unique TCR beta chains were counted across the roughly 610 repertoires, and approximately 9.9 million of these chains were shared by at least two donors. Raw reads were error-corrected and collapsed into unique sequences with a nearest-neighbor algorithm that merged closely related sequences to remove PCR and sequencing errors. V, D and J gene segments were assigned by aligning CDR3 sequences to IMGT reference sequences. For a sequence to be retained, at least a six-nucleotide match to both a V gene segment and a J gene segment was required. A rearrangement counted as productive if the CDR3 had no stop codons and remained in frame with V and J, and every other rearrangement counted as non-productive. CDR3 was defined by IMGT convention, running from the second conserved V-encoded cysteine to the conserved J-encoded phenylalanine. The earlier analysis of fewer than 750 of the donors excluded sequences that lacked an unambiguous match to a single V gene segment. An earlier analysis of around 600 of the donors classified V segments as functional when productive rearrangements were above 56.7% and as segregating when the standard deviation between donors was above 5%. A statistical classification framework was built to diagnose cytomegalovirus status from the catalog of TCR beta chain sequences. A later analysis assigned V and J genes by comparing TCR nucleotide sequences with IMGT/GENE-DB human TR gene sequences. A later analysis assigned CDR3 sequences and most-parsimonious VDJ recombination scenarios with the TCRdist pipeline. In a later analysis, each TCR beta chain was defined by its CDR3 amino acid sequence together with its V-gene family, and reads without a unique V-gene family were excluded. A later analysis removed 500 to 600 highly shared, low-generation-probability nucleotide sequences to deal with suspected cross-contamination and a sequencing artifact. A later analysis calculated a clonal expansion index for each public chain from normalized within-repertoire ranks of inferred template counts. In a later analysis, generation probabilities were computed using a VDJ recombination model fitted to out-of-frame rearrangements, and the results were checked against IGoR. A later analysis scored TCR-TCR, TCR-HLA and TCR-CMV co-occurrence with hypergeometric tests, applying a repertoire-size bias correction to TCR pairs. False discovery rates were estimated in a later analysis by permuting HLA or CMV assignments 20 times. A later analysis grouped co-occurring TCRs with DBSCAN, adding TCRdist sequence similarity when clustering within HLA-allele-positive subsets. Co-occurrence clustering excluded repertoires with fewer than 30,000 or more than 120,000 public chains, plus five with anomalous nucleotide sharing. The table was pulled from immuneACCESS by TCRdb, which kept in-frame rearrangements only. Such tables lose some clones; where checked, under half of the loss comes from unresolved V genes, and the rest has no known cause. V and J calls and clone size are as listed in that table; D and trimming were resolved from the DNA. The sample has just over 150,000 clones on record, around 84% of them singletons. The ten largest account for 3% to 3.5% of the sample.

The count of this clone is one. Its binding antigen is unknown. Base qualities are not provided; no much larger clone lies one nucleotide away. Sequencing used PBMCs. The chain is assembled from TRBV19 and TRBJ1-2; a stretch of 10 junction bases matches TRBD1. The clonotype was recovered from a woman aged 40 to 49 in good health and CMV-seronegative. The DNA sequence follows: TGTGCCAGTAGTATAATGACAGGGGGCGGCTATGGCTACACCTTC. Translation gives CASSIMTGGGYGYTF. When the CDR3 is completed using the reference TRBV19 and TRBJ1-2 genes on either side, the full variable domain is DGGITQSPKYLFRKEGQNVTLSCEQNLNHDAMYWYRQDPGQGLRLIYYSQIVNDFQKGDIAEGYSVSREKKESFPLTVTSAQKNPTAFYLCASSIMTGGGYGYTFGSGTRLTVV.